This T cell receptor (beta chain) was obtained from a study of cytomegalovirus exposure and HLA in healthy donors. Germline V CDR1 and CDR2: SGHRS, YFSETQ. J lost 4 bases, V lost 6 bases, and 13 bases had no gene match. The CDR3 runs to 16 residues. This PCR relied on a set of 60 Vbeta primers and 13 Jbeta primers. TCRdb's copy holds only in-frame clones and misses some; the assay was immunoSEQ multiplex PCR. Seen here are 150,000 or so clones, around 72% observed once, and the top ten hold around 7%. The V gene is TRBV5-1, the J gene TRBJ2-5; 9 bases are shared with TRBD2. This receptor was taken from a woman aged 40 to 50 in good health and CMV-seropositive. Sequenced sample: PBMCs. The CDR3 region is CASTPYGGGAGETQYF. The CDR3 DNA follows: TGCGCCAGCACACCCTATGGCGGGGGGGCCGGAGAGACCCAGTACTTC.